This is a list of T cell receptor beta chains from one sample in a study of human T cells and chemical hapten exposure. One entry per CDR3 protein results from TCRdb running MiXCR on the RACE reads. The data contain tens of thousands of distinct CDR3 sequences, 9.4% of them seen just once; the ten biggest clones take up 11% to 15%. This specimen consisted of whole blood, obtained in connection with sensitization to the hapten diphenylcyclopropenone (DPC). These receptor sequences come from a middle-aged woman with alopecia areata. Some clones in this sample may be carry-over from other donors' samples. Both conserved end residues are part of each CDR3. The order of the fields is CDR3 DNA, CDR3 protein, V gene, clone size, J gene, D gene. D genes are given only for firm matches. The listing skips clone size in some rows; elsewhere it reads once, few, many or a size class.

DNA: TGCAGCGTTGAAGTAACACAGAATGAGCAGTTCTTC; CDR3: CSVEVTQNEQFF; V: TRBV29-1; size: .; J: TRBJ2-1; D: .
DNA: TGCAGCGTTGCGGACAGGGCTATGAACGAGCAGTACTTC; CDR3: CSVADRAMNEQYF; V: TRBV29-1; size: few; J: TRBJ2-7; D: TRBD1
DNA: TGTGCCAGCAGCTTAGGGTTTGACAGAGATCAGCCCCAGCATTTT; CDR3: CASSLGFDRDQPQHF; V: TRBV11-2; size: few; J: TRBJ1-5; D: .
DNA: TGTGCCAGCAGTGACTCGTGGACAGGCGGCCAACTCGAGTTT; CDR3: CASSDSWTGGQLEF; V: TRBV6-4; size: many; J: TRBJ1-1; D: TRBD1
DNA: TGCAGCGAGAGGGTCCGACCTTACAATGAGCAGTTCTTC; CDR3: CSERVRPYNEQFF; V: TRBV29-1; size: few; J: TRBJ2-1; D: .
DNA: TGTGCCATCAGGGGCCCAGGCGGGGGGTCTCGAGAGCAGTTCTTC; CDR3: CAIRGPGGGSREQFF; V: TRBV10-3; size: few; J: TRBJ2-1; D: TRBD2
DNA: TGCAGTGCTAGAGGACAGGGACGGGATAATTCACCCCTCCACTTT; CDR3: CSARGQGRDNSPLHF; V: TRBV20-1; size: many; J: TRBJ1-6; D: TRBD1
DNA: TGTGCCAGCAGCGCCAAAGGAGGGGTTGGACAGCCCCAGCATTTT; CDR3: CASSAKGGVGQPQHF; V: TRBV6-5; size: few; J: TRBJ1-5; D: .
DNA: TGTGCCAGCAGTTACTCGACGGGGTCCGGAAACACCATATATTTT; CDR3: CASSYSTGSGNTIYF; V: TRBV6-5; size: .; J: TRBJ1-3; D: .
DNA: TGTGCCAGCAGCCCGGACAGGGGGGACAATCAGCCCCAGCATTTT; CDR3: CASSPDRGDNQPQHF; V: TRBV2; size: few; J: TRBJ1-5; D: TRBD1
DNA: TGTGCCAGCAGCTTAGGAAGGGCCAGTAGCACAGATACGCAGTATTTT; CDR3: CASSLGRASSTDTQYF; V: TRBV7-9; size: few; J: TRBJ2-3; D: .
DNA: TGTGCCAGCAGTTACGGGGGAAACAGGAGGAAGACCCAGTACTTC; CDR3: CASSYGGNRRKTQYF; V: TRBV6-5; size: few; J: TRBJ2-5; D: .
DNA: TGTGCCAGCATGCTGACAGGCCTGAACACCGGGGAGCTGTTTTTT; CDR3: CASMLTGLNTGELFF; V: TRBV6-1; size: .; J: TRBJ2-2; D: .
DNA: TGTGCCAGCAGCGCCGCCCAACAGGGGAACACTGAAGCTTTCTTT; CDR3: CASSAAQQGNTEAFF; V: TRBV9; size: .; J: TRBJ1-1; D: .
DNA: TGTGCCAGCAGTCGCGGACTACGCGTCGAGCAGTACTTC; CDR3: CASSRGLRVEQYF; V: TRBV12-3/TRBV12-4; size: .; J: TRBJ2-7; D: .
DNA: TGTGCCACCAGCCCCACCAGGGGCTCCTACAATGAGCAGTTCTTC; CDR3: CATSPTRGSYNEQFF; V: TRBV24-1; size: .; J: TRBJ2-1; D: .
DNA: TGCAGTGCTAAGCGGGACGCCGAGCAGTACTTC; CDR3: CSAKRDAEQYF; V: TRBV20-1; size: few; J: TRBJ2-7; D: TRBD2
DNA: TGCGCCAGCAGCCAAGTTTGGATGGAGGGAGCCGATTCACCCCTCCACTTT; CDR3: CASSQVWMEGADSPLHF; V: TRBV4-1; size: .; J: TRBJ1-6; D: .
DNA: TGTGCCAGCAGCGCCGCGATACTGAACACTGAAGCTTTCTTT; CDR3: CASSAAILNTEAFF; V: TRBV11-2; size: many; J: TRBJ1-1; D: .
DNA: TGTGCCAGCAGCTACCAGGGACGGACAGATACGCAGTATTTT; CDR3: CASSYQGRTDTQYF; V: TRBV7-2; size: many; J: TRBJ2-3; D: .
DNA: TGTGCCAGCAGCAAAGTTGCGTGTTTAATTTACGAGCAGTACTTC; CDR3: CASSKVACLIYEQYF; V: TRBV21-1; size: .; J: TRBJ2-7; D: .
DNA: TGCAGTGGGATGGACAGGGTGACAGATACGCAGTATTTT; CDR3: CSGMDRVTDTQYF; V: TRBV29-1; size: few; J: TRBJ2-3; D: TRBD1
DNA: TGTGCCAGCAGCCTAGACATTTCCGAAGCTTTCTTT; CDR3: CASSLDISEAFF; V: TRBV3-1; size: many; J: TRBJ1-1; D: .
DNA: TGTGCCAGCAGCATGTTGAACACTGAAGCTTTCTTT; CDR3: CASSMLNTEAFF; V: TRBV5-5; size: few; J: TRBJ1-1; D: .
DNA: TGTGCCAGCAGCCAGTCAGGGAGGGCAGATACGCAGTATTTT; CDR3: CASSQSGRADTQYF; V: TRBV3-1; size: many; J: TRBJ2-3; D: TRBD2
DNA: TGTGCCAGCAGTTCCTATAGCAATCAGCCCCAGCATTTT; CDR3: CASSSYSNQPQHF; V: TRBV28; size: many; J: TRBJ1-5; D: .